This is a list of T cell receptor beta chains from one sample in a study of memory CD4+ T cells and cytomegalovirus serostatus. Here immunoSEQ multiplex PCR was the method, and the copy in TCRdb shows in-frame clones only, minus some. The data contain about 61,000 clones, approximately 85% of them singletons. Sequenced sample: memory CD4+ T cells from blood. The origin of the receptors is an adult in good health and CMV-seronegative. Each CDR3 is given with its conserved first and last residue. D genes are given only for firm matches. Clone size is given for some rows only: seen once, a few or many times, or a class if the clone is expanded.

d_gene	abundance	v_gene	j_gene	CDR3nt	CDR3aa
TRBD1	NA	TRBV19	TRBJ1-1	TGTGCCAGTAGTGTTGGACAGGGAGCTAAACGGAGCCGGAACACTGAAGCTTTCTTT	CASSVGQGAKRSRNTEAFF
NA	once	TRBV5-1	TRBJ1-5	TGCGCCAGCAGCTTGGTCGCTAGCAGCAATCAGCCCCAGCATTTT	CASSLVASSNQPQHF
NA	NA	TRBV30	TRBJ1-4	TGTGCCTGGAGTGTCACGGAAAGTGAAAAACTGTTTTTT	CAWSVTESEKLFF
NA	NA	TRBV29-1	TRBJ2-7	TGCAGCGCCGGGGTGGCAGCCGACTCCTACGAGCAGTACTTC	CSAGVAADSYEQYF
NA	NA	TRBV5-1	TRBJ1-2	TGCGCCAGCAGCTTGTTGGGGGCCACTAACTATGGCTACACCTTC	CASSLLGATNYGYTF
NA	NA	TRBV9	TRBJ1-2	TGTGCCAGCAGCCCGAACAGGGTAATGGATGGCTACACCTTC	CASSPNRVMDGYTF
TRBD1	NA	TRBV10-1	TRBJ2-2	TGCGCCAGCAGCCCCGGACAGGGTCCGAACACCGGGGAGCTGTTTTTT	CASSPGQGPNTGELFF
TRBD1	NA	TRBV7-9	TRBJ2-2	TGTGCCAGCGTCCCGAGGGGGACAGGGTACACCGGGGAGCTGTTTTTT	CASVPRGTGYTGELFF
NA	NA	TRBV21-1	TRBJ1-1	TGTGCCAGCAGCAAAAAACATTTGGTGAACACTGAAGCTTTCTTT	CASSKKHLVNTEAFF
NA	NA	TRBV5-1	TRBJ1-1	TGCGCCAGCAACCTCGAGGTCGGTAGCACTGAAGCTTTCTTT	CASNLEVGSTEAFF
NA	NA	TRBV6-9	TRBJ2-7	TGTGCCAGGAGTGAGCAGTACTTC	CARSEQYF
NA	NA	TRBV5-4	TRBJ1-2	TGTGCCAGCAGCACCTCCCTGGGGCCCCTGGGGTTTGGCTACACCTTC	CASSTSLGPLGFGYTF
NA	NA	TRBV9	TRBJ1-5	TGTGCCAGCAGCGTGGGAGGGAGTGGCAATCAGCCCCAGCATTTT	CASSVGGSGNQPQHF
NA	NA	TRBV6-6	TRBJ2-7	TGTGCCAGCAGACCCTCGGCAGGGAGAATCTACGAGCAGTACTTC	CASRPSAGRIYEQYF
NA	NA	TRBV6-6	TRBJ2-1	TGTGCCAGCACCCCCTCGGGTGGGAATGAGCAGTTCTTC	CASTPSGGNEQFF
TRBD1	once	TRBV11-2	TRBJ2-3	TGTGCCAGCAGCTTACCCCTGACAGGGGGCACAGATACGCAGTATTTT	CASSLPLTGGTDTQYF
NA	NA	TRBV4-2	TRBJ1-1	TGTGCCAGCAGCCAAACTTCGGCGGGATTGAACACTGAAGCTTTCTTT	CASSQTSAGLNTEAFF
NA	NA	TRBV10-3	TRBJ1-5	TGTGCCATCAGTGAGGGGCAGGGAACGAGCAATCAGCCCCAGCATTTT	CAISEGQGTSNQPQHF
NA	NA	TRBV14	TRBJ2-3	TGTGCCAGCAGTCAAAGCCCTACAGGCACAGATACGCAGTATTTT	CASSQSPTGTDTQYF
NA	NA	TRBV6-5	TRBJ2-7	TGTGCCAGCAGTTACGGGAGGCAGGTCTACGAGCAGTACTTC	CASSYGRQVYEQYF
TRBD2	once	TRBV2	TRBJ2-2	TGTGCCAGCAGTGAAAACCTAGCGGGGGGGTACGGGGAGCTGTTTTTT	CASSENLAGGYGELFF
TRBD2	NA	TRBV19	TRBJ2-7	TGTGCCAGTAGTACCCTAGCGGGGTCAGGCGACTACGAGCAGTACTTC	CASSTLAGSGDYEQYF
NA	NA	TRBV27	TRBJ2-4	TGTGCCAGCAGTTCTCTGCAGGCGCACAAAAACATTCAGTACTTC	CASSSLQAHKNIQYF
NA	NA	TRBV10-3	TRBJ1-5	TGTGCCATCAGGCCAGGGACCGATCAGCCCCAGCATTTT	CAIRPGTDQPQHF
TRBD2	NA	TRBV15	TRBJ2-1	TGTGCCACCAGCAGAGATGGGCTAGCGGGGTACAATGAGCAGTTCTTC	CATSRDGLAGYNEQFF
NA	NA	TRBV4-1	TRBJ2-5	TGCGCCAGCAGCCAAGATCCCCCCGACAGTCTCTGGGAGACCCAGTACTTC	CASSQDPPDSLWETQYF
NA	NA	TRBV7-6	TRBJ2-3	TGTGCCAGCAGCCCCACAGGGATCGGGCACACGCAGTATTTT	CASSPTGIGHTQYF
NA	few	TRBV5-6	TRBJ1-4	TGTGCCAGCACTTGGGGGCAGGCATCGGAAAAACTGTTTTTT	CASTWGQASEKLFF
TRBD1	NA	TRBV6-1	TRBJ1-6	TGTGCCAGCAGTGTGGGGACAGGGGGCTCACCCCTCCACTTT	CASSVGTGGSPLHF
NA	NA	TRBV5-8	TRBJ1-6	TGTGCCAGCAGCTTGGCTTGGCAGGCCAATTCACCCCTCCACTTT	CASSLAWQANSPLHF
NA	few	TRBV7-9	TRBJ1-1	TGTGCCAGCAGCACTAGGACAGTGAACACTGAAGCTTTCTTT	CASSTRTVNTEAFF
TRBD2	NA	TRBV9	TRBJ2-1	TGTGCCAGCAGCCCCCTAGCGGGGGGGCAGGATGAGCAGTTCTTC	CASSPLAGGQDEQFF
TRBD2	NA	TRBV7-2	TRBJ2-1	TGTGCCAGCCGGAATTTAGCGGGGGCCAATGAGCAGTTCTTC	CASRNLAGANEQFF
TRBD1	few	TRBV30	TRBJ1-2	TGTGCCTGGAGACAGGGGTATGGCTACACCTTC	CAWRQGYGYTF
NA	once	TRBV5-1	TRBJ1-6	TGCGCCAGCAGCTTGGCCGGGGGGAATTCACCCCTCCACTTT	CASSLAGGNSPLHF
NA	NA	TRBV5-1	TRBJ1-2	TGCGCCAGCAGCTTGACAGCTAACTATGGCTACACCTTC	CASSLTANYGYTF
NA	NA	TRBV7-2	TRBJ1-6	TGTGCCAGCAGCTTATCTAATGGGGAGCCAAATTCACCCCTCCACTTT	CASSLSNGEPNSPLHF
NA	NA	TRBV19	TRBJ1-5	TGTGCCAGTAGTACAGGGCCGAATCGGCCCCAGCATTTT	CASSTGPNRPQHF
TRBD2	NA	TRBV27	TRBJ2-1	TGTGCCAGCAGTTTATTCCGGGGGGGTGGGGGCAATGAGCAGTTCTTC	CASSLFRGGGGNEQFF
NA	NA	TRBV30	TRBJ2-7	TGTGCCTGGAGTGTACGGCTAGATAGCTACGAGCAGTACTTC	CAWSVRLDSYEQYF
TRBD2	NA	TRBV7-8	TRBJ2-1	TGTGCCAGCAGCTCCGCCTATATGAGACTAGCGGGAAATGAGCAGTTCTTC	CASSSAYMRLAGNEQFF
NA	once	TRBV30	TRBJ1-2	TGTGCCTGGACCAACCCGAGAGGGGCTTATGGCTACACCTTC	CAWTNPRGAYGYTF
NA	NA	TRBV7-6	TRBJ2-7	TGTGCCAGCAGCTTAGAGGGTCTAGCGACCTACGAGCAGTACTTC	CASSLEGLATYEQYF
NA	NA	TRBV4-1	TRBJ2-7	TGCGCCAGCAGCCAAGGGCGAGGCGAGGCGGCCCACGAGCAGTACTTC	CASSQGRGEAAHEQYF
TRBD1	NA	TRBV5-5	TRBJ2-7	TGTGCCAGCAGTCTTATTGGACAGGGGGGGTACGAGCAGTACTTC	CASSLIGQGGYEQYF
NA	NA	TRBV18	TRBJ1-1	TGTGCCAGCTCACCTCAGGGGAACACTGAAGCTTTCTTT	CASSPQGNTEAFF
TRBD2	NA	TRBV27	TRBJ2-1	TGTGCCAGCAGTTTATTTTCTAGCGGTCACAGCTCCTACAATGAGCAGTTCTTC	CASSLFSSGHSSYNEQFF
TRBD1	once	TRBV5-1	TRBJ1-4	TGCGCCAGCAGCTTGTACTTCGGCATACGGACAGGGGACCCCATCAATAATGAAAAACTGTTTTTT	CASSLYFGIRTGDPINNEKLFF
TRBD1	NA	TRBV4-1	TRBJ2-3	TGCGCCAGCAGCCAAGAGGGGACAGCTTCATATACGCAGTATTTT	CASSQEGTASYTQYF
NA	NA	TRBV27	TRBJ2-7	TGTGCCAGCAGTTTCGCTGGGACGGCAACCTACGAGCAGTACTTC	CASSFAGTATYEQYF
NA	NA	TRBV9	TRBJ2-1	TGTGCCAGCAGCGTACGGAGCGGGCCCACGATGAGCTCCTACAATGAGCAGTTCTTC	CASSVRSGPTMSSYNEQFF
NA	NA	TRBV7-3	TRBJ1-4	TGTGCCAGCAGCTTAACAGGACCAGGAACTAATGAAAAACTGTTTTTT	CASSLTGPGTNEKLFF
NA	few	TRBV30	TRBJ1-2	TGTGCCTGGAGTGGGTCTCGGGTTGGCTACACCTTC	CAWSGSRVGYTF